The next 30 T cell receptor beta chains were all read from a single sample in a study of blood T cell repertoires in COVID-19. This table comes from immunoSEQ multiplex PCR, and its TCRdb copy is limited to in-frame clones, with some not included. In the table there are 250,000 or so clones, over 70% of which are singletons. The specimen was PBMCs or T cells enriched from blood (not recorded which). The receptors were sampled from a woman between 40 and 50 years old who had been exposed to COVID-19.

In this sample, this clone turned up once. This chain joins TRBV7-2 and TRBJ1-4; D not certain. The length of the CDR3 is 15 residues. The ends were cut back, 5 bases at V and 3 bases at J, with 13 bases in the middle. The germline CDR1 and CDR2 sequences are SGHTA and FQGNSA. The CDR3, as DNA: TGTGCCAGCAGCCCCGGAGATTCGTCTAATGAAAAACTGTTTTTT. Translating gives CASSPGDSSNEKLFF.

About this clone itself: Other DNA sequences in this specimen translate into the identical CDR3. The chain employs TRBV9 and TRBJ2-3; D may be TRBD2 (5 bases). This CDR3 has 14 amino acids. CDR1 is SGDLS and CDR2 is YYNGEE in the germline V gene. V lost 0 bases to trimming and J lost 6 bases, with 11 bases between them. CDR3 DNA sequence: TGTGCCAGCAGCGTAGGAGGCGGGCGGGATACGCAGTATTTT. As protein: CASSVGGGRDTQYF.

V is TRBV18 and J is TRBJ2-7, with 9 bases identical to TRBD1. The V and J ends lost 3 bases and 2 bases, in that order; junction bases with no gene match: 8. Germline assignment: CDR1 KGHSH and CDR2 LQKENI. The CDR3 contains 16 residues. The DNA of the CDR3 is TGTGCCAGCTCACCTCAGGACAGGGGAGTCCCCTACGAGCAGTACTTC. Translating it yields CASSPQDRGVPYEQYF.

The chain joins TRBV27 to TRBJ1-2; 9 nucleotides agree with TRBD1. CDR1 is MNHEY and CDR2 is SMNVEV in the germline V gene (reference sequence). With V trimmed by 1 base and J by 6 bases, 3 bases remained unmatched. CDR3 length: 14 amino acids. CDR3 loop: CASSLWGTGNGYTF. DNA for the CDR3: TGTGCCAGCAGTTTATGGGGGACAGGGAATGGCTACACCTTC.

The rearrangement joins TRBV10-3 to TRBJ1-2; weak D call: TRBD1 (5 bases). CDR1 is ENHRY, CDR2 SYGVKD, per germline. V was trimmed by 3 bases and J by 8 bases, leaving 13 bases between them. The CDR3 consists of 13 residues. The CDR3, as DNA: TGTGCCATCAGTGACCCGGAAAGGGGCGGCTACACCTTC. Amino acid sequence: CAISDPERGGYTF.

The chain carries TRBV9 and TRBJ2-3; TRBD2 matches 12 bases. Trimming cost V 4 bases and J 6 bases; bases outside gene matches: 12. The length of the CDR3 is 17 residues. Germline values: CDR1 SGDLS, CDR2 YYNGEE. The CDR3 DNA follows: TGTGCCAGCAGCTTAGGGACTAGCGGGCTTCCTAGGGATACGCAGTATTTT. It encodes CASSLGTSGLPRDTQYF.

The chain employs TRBV2 and TRBJ2-5; 10 nucleotides align to TRBD2. The CDR3 contains 16 residues. Unmatched junction bases numbered 8, after V lost 5 bases and J lost 2 bases. Germline-derived CDR1 and CDR2 are SNHLY and FYNNEI. The CDR3 DNA is TGTGCCAGCAGTCCCGGGGGTAGCGGGGGGCAAGAGACCCAGTACTTC. It encodes CASSPGGSGGQETQYF.

With respect to this clone: A read error may produce the germline difference seen at one junction end. This CDR3 is CASRFSPTDTEAFF. CDR3 nucleotides: TGTGCCAGCCGCTTCTCCCCCACGGACACTGAAGCTTTCTTT. This chain connects TRBV11-2 to TRBJ1-1; D remains unclear. The V gene's germline CDR1 is SGHAT and CDR2 FQNNGV. The CDR3 spans 14 residues.

This clone was counted a single time. The V and J genes are TRBV7-2 and TRBJ2-3, with 10 bases fitting TRBD1. The V segment lost 5 bases and the J segment 2 bases; nucleotides outside the gene matches: 10. Per germline, CDR1 SGHTA and CDR2 FQGNSA. The CDR3 length is 17 residues. CDR3 region: CASSPRPTGGPTDTQYF. CDR3 coding DNA: TGTGCCAGCAGCCCCCGGCCGACAGGGGGCCCCACAGATACGCAGTATTTT.

The gene calls are TRBV30 and TRBJ1-4; D gene ambiguous. V gave up 2 bases and J gave up 8 bases, with 12 bases separating them. The length of the CDR3 is 13 residues. Germline CDR1 reads GTSNPN; CDR2 reads SVGIG (reference sequence). The CDR3 DNA sequence: TGTGCCTGGAGTCGGGGTCTTAGGGAAAAACTGTTTTTT. It specifies CAWSRGLREKLFF.

The chain couples TRBV19 to TRBJ1-4, with TRBD1 matching 9 bases. This CDR3 is built from 16 residues. Unmatched junction bases numbered 4, after V lost 5 bases and J lost 0 bases. CDR1 LNHDA and CDR2 SQIVND come from the germline V gene (reference sequence). The CDR3 reads CASSGNRGPTNEKLFF. CDR3 coding DNA: TGTGCCAGTAGTGGAAACAGGGGGCCAACTAATGAAAAACTGTTTTTT.

As regards this clone: A junction boundary mismatches the germline segment, possibly from a read error. The V and J genes are TRBV18 and TRBJ1-1; 10 nucleotides agree with TRBD1. CDR1 and CDR2 from the germline V gene are KGHSH and LQKENI. The CDR3 runs 15 residues. The CDR3 reads CASSPPGQGFTEAFF. CDR3 DNA sequence: TGTGCCAGCTCTCCACCGGGACAGGGGTTCACTGAAGCTTTCTTT.

The V call is TRBV29-1, the J call TRBJ1-5; no firm D call. The length of the CDR3 is 13 residues. Looked up from germline, CDR1 is SQVTM and CDR2 is ANQGSEA. The V end was cut by 4 bases, the J end by 11 bases, with 18 bases between. The CDR3 protein is CSVGLSVPEAQHF. CDR3 coding DNA: TGCAGCGTTGGACTTTCCGTTCCTGAAGCCCAGCATTTT.

The CDR3 DNA follows: TGTGCCAGCAGCCTGGTGTCTGGGACAGCTGGAAACACCATATATTTT. Amino acid sequence: CASSLVSGTAGNTIYF. The chain couples TRBV7-2 to TRBJ1-3; 7 bases are a match to TRBD1. Germline V gene sequence: CDR1 SGHTA, CDR2 FQGNSA. After removal of 5 bases from V and 2 bases from J, the junction contained 9 bases not matched to a gene. There are 16 residues in the CDR3.

This clone was observed a single time. V usage is TRBV7-3 and J usage is TRBJ2-1; D is undetermined. Trimming pared 2 bases from V and 8 bases from J, leaving 10 bases between. CDR3 length: 13 residues. From germline, CDR1 is SGHTA and CDR2 FQGTGA. The CDR3 DNA sequence: TGTGCCAGCAGCTTAGCCATGGGCGATGAGCAGTTCTTC. Amino acid sequence: CASSLAMGDEQFF.

The chain couples TRBV30 to TRBJ2-1; 8 bases are a match to TRBD2. After removal of 5 bases from V and 7 bases from J, the junction contained 16 bases not matched to a gene. The CDR3 covers 16 residues. Germline values: CDR1 GTSNPN, CDR2 SVGIG (reference sequence). The CDR3 DNA sequence: TGTGCCTGGGGTGCCCAAGCGGGGGCCCTTATAAATGAGCAGTTCTTC. Its translation: CAWGAQAGALINEQFF.

This clone came up a few times. V gene TRBV29-1 combines with J gene TRBJ1-2; D remains ambiguous. Trimming took off 0 bases at V and 0 bases at J, with 11 bases between the two ends. The CDR3 length is 15 residues. Germline values: CDR1 SQVTM, CDR2 ANQGSEA. The CDR3 DNA follows: TGCAGCGTTGAAGATCTTGATGGGCCTAACTATGGCTACACCTTC. Translation gives CSVEDLDGPNYGYTF.

The genes are TRBV6-4 and TRBJ2-3, with 7 bases fitting TRBD2. The CDR3 is 15 residues long. The germline V gene encodes CDR1 MRHNA and CDR2 SNTAGT. The V segment lost 4 bases and the J segment 2 bases; nucleotides outside the gene matches: 6. This CDR3 reads CASSGNSGPTDTQYF. In nucleotides, the CDR3 is TGTGCCAGCAGTGGTAATAGCGGGCCCACAGATACGCAGTATTTT.

The V and J genes are TRBV4-3 and TRBJ1-4, with D maybe TRBD1 (6 bases). The CDR3 consists of 14 residues. Germline CDR1 LGHNA, CDR2 YSLEER. V was cut by 6 bases and J by 7 bases, with 15 bases left in between. CDR3 region: CASSDTGNGEKLFF. Written as DNA, the CDR3 is TGCGCCAGCAGTGATACAGGGAATGGTGAAAAACTGTTTTTT.

V is TRBV4-1 and J is TRBJ1-2; TRBD1 matches at 7 bases. CDR1 is MGHRA and CDR2 is YSYEKL in the germline V gene. Trimming cost V 5 bases and J 0 bases; bases outside gene matches: 9. The CDR3 contains 16 residues. The CDR3 DNA reads TGCGCCAGCAGCGAGACAGGGAATTGGGCTAACTATGGCTACACCTTC. Its protein is CASSETGNWANYGYTF.

The chain links TRBV12-3 or TRBV12-4 to TRBJ1-2; tentative D call: TRBD1 (5 bases). The CDR3 is made up of 12 amino acids. Trimming took 1 base from V and 5 from J, leaving 5 bases between them. CDR3 sequence (DNA): TGTGCCAGCAGTTTAGGACAGTATGGCTACACCTTC. Amino acid sequence: CASSLGQYGYTF.

This clone was seen more than once but under ten times. V usage is TRBV7-9 and J usage is TRBJ2-5; maybe TRBD2 (6 bases). Germline CDR1 reads SEHNR; CDR2 reads FQNEAQ (reference sequence). The germline V and J ends were trimmed by 8 bases and 2 bases, with 12 bases remaining between them. This CDR3 contains 13 residues. The CDR3 protein is CASGPGLQETQYF. The CDR3 region has the DNA TGTGCCAGCGGTCCAGGACTACAAGAGACCCAGTACTTC.

The chain employs TRBV5-6 and TRBJ2-2; 8 nucleotides align to TRBD1. Trimming at V came to 4 bases and at J to 4 bases, leaving 9 bases not matched to a gene. The CDR3 runs to 16 residues. The germline gives CDR1 SGHDT, CDR2 YYEEEE. The DNA for the CDR3 is TGTGCCAGCAGCCCCTATGGACAGGGTAGCACCGGGGAGCTGTTTTTT. Translated: CASSPYGQGSTGELFF.

This clone occurred a few times. The rearrangement links TRBV2 to TRBJ1-3; D ambiguous. This CDR3 has 14 residues. Germline V CDR1 and CDR2: SNHLY, FYNNEI. V was trimmed by 1 base and J by 1 base, leaving 5 bases between them. CDR3 region: CASSEDGSGNTIYF. CDR3 DNA sequence: TGTGCCAGCAGTGAAGACGGTTCTGGAAACACCATATATTTT.

The genes are TRBV27 and TRBJ2-3; 11 bases map to TRBD2. The CDR3 length is 17 residues. Germline CDR1 and CDR2: MNHEY and SMNVEV (reference sequence). Germline trimming cut 0 bases from V and 7 bases from J; bases unmatched to any gene: 9. Here the CDR3 DNA reads TGTGCCAGCAGTTTATCAAAGCGACTAGCGGGGTCAAATACGCAGTATTTT. Translating it yields CASSLSKRLAGSNTQYF.

The V call is TRBV28, the J call TRBJ2-1; TRBD1 agrees at 7 bases. With V trimmed by 3 bases and J by 4 bases, 9 bases remained unmatched. There are 16 residues in the CDR3. Germline CDR1 MDHEN, CDR2 SYDVKM. The CDR3 reads CASSFFGRGSYNEQFF. CDR3 nucleotide sequence: TGTGCCAGCAGTTTTTTTGGCAGGGGGTCATACAATGAGCAGTTCTTC.

The chain links TRBV15 to TRBJ1-4; 8 bases agree with TRBD1. The CDR3 runs to 17 residues. Germline V gene data show CDR1 as LNHNV and CDR2 as YYDKDF (reference sequence). V was pared by 1 base and J by 7 bases, with 11 bases of the junction left unmatched. CDR3 in amino acids: CATSRGAGGNYGEKLFF. The DNA of the CDR3 is TGTGCCACCAGCAGAGGAGCAGGGGGCAATTATGGTGAAAAACTGTTTTTT.

This chain connects TRBV7-6 to TRBJ2-5, with 7 bases identical to TRBD2. The CDR3 runs to 16 residues. Germline V gene sequence: CDR1 SGHVS, CDR2 FNYEAQ. The V and J ends lost 1 base and 3 bases, in that order; junction bases with no gene match: 8. The CDR3 region is CASSLGYGLAEETQYF. In nucleotides, the CDR3 is TGTGCCAGCAGCTTAGGATACGGTCTAGCGGAAGAGACCCAGTACTTC.

The chain has TRBV11-3 and TRBJ1-3; D remains unclear. This CDR3 has 15 residues. CDR1 and CDR2 (germline): SGHNT, YENEEA. Trimming pared 0 bases from V and 2 bases from J, leaving 8 bases between. CDR3 loop: CASSLDAGTGNTIYF. The CDR3 nucleotides read TGTGCCAGCAGCTTAGACGCGGGAACTGGAAACACCATATATTTT.

CDR3: CATSDSGTDNSPLHF. The CDR3 DNA reads as TGTGCCACCAGTGACTCCGGGACAGATAATTCACCCCTCCACTTT. The chain links TRBV24-1 to TRBJ1-6; the match to TRBD1 covers 7 bases. V gave up 4 bases and J gave up 5 bases; unmatched junction bases: 4. This CDR3 comprises 15 residues. The V gene's germline CDR1 is KGHDR and CDR2 SFDVKD.